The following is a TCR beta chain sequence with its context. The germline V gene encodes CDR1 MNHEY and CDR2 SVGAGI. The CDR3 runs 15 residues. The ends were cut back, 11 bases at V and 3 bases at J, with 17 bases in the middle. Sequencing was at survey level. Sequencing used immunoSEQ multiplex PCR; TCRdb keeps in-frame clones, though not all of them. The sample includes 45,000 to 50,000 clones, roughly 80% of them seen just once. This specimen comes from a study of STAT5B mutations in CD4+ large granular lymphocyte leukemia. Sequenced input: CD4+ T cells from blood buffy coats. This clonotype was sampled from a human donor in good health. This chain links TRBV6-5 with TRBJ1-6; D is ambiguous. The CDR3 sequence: CAASREGFYNSPLHF. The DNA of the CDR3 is TGTGCCGCCAGCCGGGAGGGATTCTATAATTCACCCCTCCACTTT.